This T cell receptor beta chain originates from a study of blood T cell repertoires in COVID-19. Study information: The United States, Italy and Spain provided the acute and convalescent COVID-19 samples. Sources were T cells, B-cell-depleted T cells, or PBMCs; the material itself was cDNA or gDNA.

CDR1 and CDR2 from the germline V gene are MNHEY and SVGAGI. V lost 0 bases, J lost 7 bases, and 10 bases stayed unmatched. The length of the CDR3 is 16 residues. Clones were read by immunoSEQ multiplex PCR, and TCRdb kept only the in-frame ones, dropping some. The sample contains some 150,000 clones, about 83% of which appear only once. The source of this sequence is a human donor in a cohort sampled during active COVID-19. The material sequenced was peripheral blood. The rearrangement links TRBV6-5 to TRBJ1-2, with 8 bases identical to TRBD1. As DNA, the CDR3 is TGTGCCAGCAGTTACTCGCAAAACTACAGGGGGTCTGGCTACACCTTC. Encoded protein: CASSYSQNYRGSGYTF.